This T cell receptor (beta chain) was obtained from a study of Ad26.COV2.S vaccination and SARS-CoV-2 variants. Overall study: Once, or twice with 56 days between doses, Ad26.COV2.S was given intramuscularly. Findings and limits, study-wide: Vaccine and placebo recipients had similar non-spike TCR breadth.

Comments on this clone: What it binds is not known.

Documented treatment: some 19 received Ad26.COV2.S at low or high dose, single or two shots; roughly five received placebo; per-sample allocation not given. The investigators took samples on day 63 after the first vaccine or placebo injection. Vaccine was an Ad26 vector expressing Wuhan-strain SARS-CoV-2 spike. The CDR3 has 13 amino acids. V was pared by 10 bases and J by 8 bases, with 20 bases between. The germline gives CDR1 SNHLY, CDR2 FYNNEI. Using immunoSEQ multiplex PCR, the repertoire was profiled, and TCRdb retains in-frame clones only, with some absent. The table includes more than 350,000 clones, about nine tenths detected once.

This TCR derives from a person aged 18-65 years who received the Ad26.COV2.S COVID-19 vaccine or a placebo. The sequencing here drew on peripheral blood, taken in a trial of Ad26.COV2.S vaccine versus placebo. This chain links TRBV2 with TRBJ1-2; D remains unclear. This chain's CDR3 is CATQWLGEGGYTF. The CDR3 nucleotides are TGTGCCACCCAGTGGCTCGGGGAGGGAGGCTACACCTTC. Drawing the rest from reference TRBV2 and TRBJ1-2, the complete variable domain is EPEVTQTPSHQVTQMGQEVILRCVPISNHLYFYWYRQILGQKVEFLVSFYNNEISEKSEIFDDQFSVERPDGSNFTLKIRSTKLEDSAMYFCATQWLGEGGYTFGSGTRLTVV.